The TCR beta chain under discussion was sequenced for a study of early T cells in non-severe SARS-CoV-2 infection (TCRdb year 2021). Describing the broader study: Because TCR sequencing relied on bulk RNA taken from unsorted whole blood, pairing of alpha and beta chains was not possible.

What the authors observed across the whole study: VDJdb matching was skewed toward anti-spike CD8 responses, so virus-specific expansions were likely underestimated and private and CD4 specificities were missed.

The library relied on 5' RACE. These reads were obtained on a NextSeq 500. In the TCR library protocol, unique molecular identifiers were attached to individual cDNA molecules to correct for PCR bias and sequencing error. Both TCR alpha and beta chains were sequenced, and tight co-correlation was observed between alpha and beta sequence abundances in each sample. The study's own analysis went as follows. Decombinator V4 was used to annotate the V gene, J gene and CDR3 of the TCR sequences. Expanded TCRs were defined as changing significantly between any two time points under a Poisson model with p below 0.0001. TCR abundances were normalised to the total number of TCRs sequenced per sample and were expressed as counts per million. TRAV1-2 paired with TRAJ12, TRAJ20 or TRAJ33 defined MAIT TCRs, while TRAV10 paired with TRAJ18 defined iNKT TCRs. VDJdb, accessed 1 November 2021, was searched for CMV, EBV and SARS-CoV-2 annotated TCRs, with TCRs annotated for multiple antigens excluded. TCRdb reprocessing: public reads trimmed at Q25 with fastp, clones called with MiXCR, in-frame beta chains kept. Entries are consolidated by CDR3 protein sequence, retaining the most common genes and DNA. TCRdb, not the original authors, processed these V and J calls. This sample holds more than 50,000 distinct CDR3 sequences; approximately 12% were observed only once. 7.5% to 10% of the sample rests with the top ten.

V is clipped by 5 bases and J by 2 bases, and the sequence between their germline boundaries is 5 bases long. Measured from the cysteine to the phenylalanine, the CDR3 is 12 residues long. The entry retains the CDR3 DNA only, 36 bases that are in frame from base 1. For CDR1 and CDR2, the germline V gene lists SGHAT and FQNNGV. This clonotype appeared many times. Its specific antigen is unknown. No quality values exist for individual bases; no much larger clone is one base distant. The study was a case-control design nested within a healthcare worker cohort in London, UK, with weekly nasopharyngeal swab PCR tests and blood sampling. Healthcare workers were recruited during the week of the UK lockdown, between 23 and 31 March 2020, and followed weekly for up to about 15 weeks.

The material sequenced was whole blood. The chain is made from TRBV11-2 and TRBJ2-3; the D gene is unclear. The receptor comes from an adult who was a healthcare worker with PCR-confirmed SARS-CoV-2 infection or an uninfected control (not recorded which). CDR3 region: CASSPYTDTQYF. Here is the DNA: TGTGCCAGCAGCCCCTACACAGATACGCAGTATTTT.